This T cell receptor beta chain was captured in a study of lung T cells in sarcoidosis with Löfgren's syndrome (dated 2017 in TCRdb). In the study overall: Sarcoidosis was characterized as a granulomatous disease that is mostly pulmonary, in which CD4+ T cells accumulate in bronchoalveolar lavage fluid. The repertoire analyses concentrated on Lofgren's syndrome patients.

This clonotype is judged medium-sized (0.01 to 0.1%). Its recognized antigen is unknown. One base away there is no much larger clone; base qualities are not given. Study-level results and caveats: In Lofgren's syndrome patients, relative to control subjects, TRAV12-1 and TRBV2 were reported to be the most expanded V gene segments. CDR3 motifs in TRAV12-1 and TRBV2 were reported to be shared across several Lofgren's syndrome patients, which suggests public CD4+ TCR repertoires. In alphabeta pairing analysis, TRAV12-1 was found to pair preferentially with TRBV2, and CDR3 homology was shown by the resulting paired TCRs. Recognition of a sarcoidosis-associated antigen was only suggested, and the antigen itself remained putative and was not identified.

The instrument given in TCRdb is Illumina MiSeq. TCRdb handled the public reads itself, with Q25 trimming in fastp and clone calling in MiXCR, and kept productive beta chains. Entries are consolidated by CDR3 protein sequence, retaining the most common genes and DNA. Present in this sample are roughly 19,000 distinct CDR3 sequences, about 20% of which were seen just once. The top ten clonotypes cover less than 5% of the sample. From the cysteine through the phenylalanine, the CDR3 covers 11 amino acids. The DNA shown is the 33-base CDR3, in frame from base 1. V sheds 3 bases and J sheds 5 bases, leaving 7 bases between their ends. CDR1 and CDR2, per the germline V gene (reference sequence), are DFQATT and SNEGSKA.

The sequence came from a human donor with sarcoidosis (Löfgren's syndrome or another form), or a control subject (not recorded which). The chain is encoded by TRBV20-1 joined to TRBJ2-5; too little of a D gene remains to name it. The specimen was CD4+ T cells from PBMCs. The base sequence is TGCAGTGCTAGTTTGGCGGAGACCCAGTACTTC. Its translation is CSASLAETQYF.